These 5 T cell receptor beta chains were sequenced from one sample in a study of blood T cell repertoires in COVID-19. Sequencing used immunoSEQ multiplex PCR; TCRdb keeps in-frame clones, though not all of them. Of about 320,000 clones in the sample, about 89% were seen once. The sequenced sample consisted of PBMCs or T cells enriched from blood (not recorded which). The receptors derive from a man in his 60s who had recovered from COVID-19.

The chain couples TRBV9 to TRBJ1-1; D is unclear. V gave up 3 bases and J gave up 0 bases, with 6 bases separating them. Germline V gene lookup returns CDR1 SGDLS and CDR2 YYNGEE. This CDR3 spans 13 amino acids. Written as DNA, the CDR3 is TGTGCCAGCAGCGCGGGAGTGAACACTGAAGCTTTCTTT. It encodes CASSAGVNTEAFF.

This CDR3 reads CASSELAGGAETQYF. Here the CDR3 DNA reads TGCGCCAGCAGTGAATTAGCGGGAGGTGCGGAGACCCAGTACTTC. The chain has TRBV10-1 and TRBJ2-5; 10 bases line up with TRBD2. The CDR3 totals 15 residues. Germline values: CDR1 WNHNN, CDR2 SYGVQD (reference sequence). Trimming removed 3 bases from V and 5 bases from J; junction bases left unmatched: 6.

The chain recombines TRBV14 with TRBJ1-2; no clear D gene. CDR1 is SGHDN, CDR2 FVKESK, per germline. This CDR3 spans 15 amino acids. Trimming shortened V by 2 bases and J by 3 bases, and 13 bases separated the two germline ends. The DNA of the CDR3 is TGTGCCAGCAGCCAATGGCAGGCCAACGACTATGGCTACACCTTC. Amino acid sequence: CASSQWQANDYGYTF.

This clone was seen a single time. The J gene is TRBJ1-5, the V gene TRBV6-5; D is unclear. V gave up 5 bases and J gave up 2 bases, with 13 bases separating them. CDR3 length: 15 residues. CDR1 and CDR2 from the germline V gene are MNHEY and SVGAGI. Here the CDR3 reads CASSPWAPGNQPQHF. CDR3 coding DNA: TGTGCCAGCAGTCCATGGGCCCCTGGCAATCAGCCCCAGCATTTT.

The chain combines TRBV5-4 with TRBJ1-5, with D uncertain. Germline CDR1 SGHNT, CDR2 YYREEE (reference sequence). CDR3 length equals 15 residues. V dropped 1 base and J dropped 0 bases, with 8 bases sitting between them. This chain's CDR3 is CASSLSPGSNQPQHF. DNA for the CDR3: TGTGCCAGCAGCTTGTCTCCGGGTAGCAATCAGCCCCAGCATTTT.